A single sample gave rise to the 10 T cell receptor beta chains below, sequenced in a study of graft-versus-host responses after intestinal transplantation. No antigen is known for these receptors. The repertoire was sequenced with immunoSEQ multiplex PCR; TCRdb's copy has only in-frame clones and lacks some. Of under 150,000 clones listed, 85% to 95% are singletons. The input for sequencing was unstimulated CD4+ T cells sorted from spleen or lymph node cells, taken before intestinal transplant. The receptors were sampled from a human donor who received an intestinal transplant.

The chain carries TRBV19 and TRBJ2-7; possibly TRBD2 for D (6 bases). Germline assignment: CDR1 LNHDA and CDR2 SQIVND (reference sequence). This CDR3 has 14 amino acids. With 4 bases removed from V and 2 bases from J, the gap between germline ends came to 12 bases. The CDR3 loop is CASSTSVPTYEQYF. Written as DNA, the CDR3 is TGTGCCAGTAGTACTAGCGTTCCTACCTACGAGCAGTACTTC. The whole variable domain, remainder taken from reference TRBV19 and TRBJ2-7, is DGGITQSPKYLFRKEGQNVTLSCEQNLNHDAMYWYRQDPGQGLRLIYYSQIVNDFQKGDIAEGYSVSREKKESFPLTVTSAQKNPTAFYLCASSTSVPTYEQYFGPGTRLTVT.

This chain links TRBV27 with TRBJ2-7; tentatively, D is TRBD1 or TRBD2 (5 bases each). V was clipped by 4 bases and J by 1 base, with 17 bases between them. This CDR3 comprises 16 residues. The V gene's germline CDR1 is MNHEY and CDR2 SMNVEV (reference sequence). The CDR3 DNA reads as TGTGCCAGCAGTTGGGGACGCCCATTGGAGTCCTACGAGCAGTACTTC. It yields the protein CASSWGRPLESYEQYF.

The chain carries TRBV6-4 and TRBJ2-3, with D possibly being TRBD2 (5 bases). Trimming shortened V by 4 bases and J by 10 bases, and 27 bases separated the two germline ends. This CDR3 has 17 amino acids. Germline V gene data show CDR1 as MRHNA and CDR2 as SNTAGT. CDR3 sequence: CASSGVTPTRPRAAQYF. CDR3 DNA sequence: TGTGCCAGCAGTGGGGTTACCCCGACCCGCCCGAGGGCCGCGCAGTATTTT.

The J gene is TRBJ2-7, the V gene TRBV20-1; D might be TRBD2 (6 bases). Germline CDR1 is DFQATT and CDR2 is SNEGSKA (reference sequence). The CDR3 extends over 11 amino acids. The CDR3 sequence: CRAGTPAEQYF. DNA for the CDR3: TGCAGGGCCGGGACTCCGGCAGAGCAGTACTTC.

The chain links TRBV5-1 to TRBJ1-2; TRBD1 matches 9 bases. With 0 bases clipped from V and 5 bases from J, the junction kept 5 bases outside the gene matches. This CDR3 is 15 amino acids long. The germline CDR1 and CDR2 sequences are SGHRS and YFSETQ. This chain's CDR3 is CASSLGDRELYGYTF. The CDR3 bases are TGCGCCAGCAGCTTGGGGGACAGGGAACTTTATGGCTACACCTTC. The full variable domain, in which reference TRBV5-1 and TRBJ1-2 provide the parts outside the CDR3, is KAGVTQTPRYLIKTRGQQVTLSCSPISGHRSVSWYQQTPGQGLQFLFEYFSETQRNKGNFPGRFSGRQFSNSRSEMNVSTLELGDSALYLCASSLGDRELYGYTFGSGTRLTVV.

The chain links TRBV7-8 to TRBJ1-1; a possible D gene is TRBD1 (5 bases). The CDR3 length is 14 residues. Deletions cut 5 bases from V and 1 base from J, with 11 bases between. Germline CDR1 and CDR2: SGHVS and FQNEAQ. The DNA of the CDR3 is TGTGCCAGCAGCACCAGGGTAAGGAACACTGAAGCTTTCTTT. Encoded protein: CASSTRVRNTEAFF.

The chain is built from TRBV9 and TRBJ2-7; D unresolved. The CDR3 has 14 residues. Germline V lookup: CDR1 SGDLS, CDR2 YYNGEE. V was shortened by 0 bases and J by 0 bases, with 7 bases between the two germline ends. The CDR3 DNA reads TGTGCCAGCAGCGTAGATCTGGGCTCCTACGAGCAGTACTTC. It specifies CASSVDLGSYEQYF.

In its sample, this clone was seen a few times. The CDR3 loop is CASSLGTGVFSYEQYF. For the CDR3, the DNA is TGCGCCAGCAGCCTTGGGACAGGGGTTTTCTCCTACGAGCAGTACTTC. The gene calls are TRBV4-1 and TRBJ2-7; 10 bases are shared with TRBD1. Unmatched junction bases numbered 6, after V lost 4 bases and J lost 0 bases. This CDR3 region has 16 residues. The germline V gene has CDR1 MGHRA and CDR2 YSYEKL.

The V and J genes are TRBV7-9 and TRBJ2-5, with 11 bases that match TRBD2. V lost 3 bases and J lost 4; bases outside the gene matches: 7. Germline CDR1 reads SEHNR; CDR2 reads FQNEAQ (reference sequence). The CDR3 loop spans 16 amino acids. CDR3 sequence: CASSLTSGIAGETQYF. Here the CDR3 DNA reads TGTGCCAGCAGCTTGACTAGCGGGATTGCGGGAGAGACCCAGTACTTC.

This sequence joins TRBV7-9 and TRBJ2-5; D unresolved. The CDR3 consists of 15 residues. Germline values: CDR1 SEHNR, CDR2 FQNEAQ (reference sequence). Trimming removed 1 base at V and 5 bases at J, with 14 bases between. CDR3 sequence: CASSLGRASGETQYF. For the CDR3, the DNA is TGTGCCAGCAGCTTAGGTAGGGCCTCCGGGGAGACCCAGTACTTC.